This T cell receptor beta chain was identified during a study of blood T cells in healthy people across ages. The V gene's germline CDR1 is LGHNA and CDR2 YSLEER. This CDR3 region has 16 residues. Whole-study results and caveats: A conclusive naive versus antigen-experienced comparison was prevented by the unsorted PBMCs.

A sample-barcoded 5' primer and a J-beta primer mix were used in a second PCR of roughly 7 to 11 cycles. TCRdb passed the 5' RACE reads through MiXCR, listing each CDR3 protein once. The sample carries about 640,000 distinct CDR3 sequences, under 70% recorded once. In its sample, this clonotype was seen once. Its antigen is not known. This clonotype originated in a man aged 55 to 69 in good health. This sequence joins TRBV4-3 and TRBJ2-7; 10 positions match TRBD1. The end of the DNA fits TRBJ2-5 better, so the J call may be wrong. The specimen was blood. CDR3 amino acids: CASSQRTGGVSETQYF. The CDR3 region has the DNA TGCGCCAGCAGCCAGCGGACAGGGGGGGTGTCAGAGACCCAGTACTTC.